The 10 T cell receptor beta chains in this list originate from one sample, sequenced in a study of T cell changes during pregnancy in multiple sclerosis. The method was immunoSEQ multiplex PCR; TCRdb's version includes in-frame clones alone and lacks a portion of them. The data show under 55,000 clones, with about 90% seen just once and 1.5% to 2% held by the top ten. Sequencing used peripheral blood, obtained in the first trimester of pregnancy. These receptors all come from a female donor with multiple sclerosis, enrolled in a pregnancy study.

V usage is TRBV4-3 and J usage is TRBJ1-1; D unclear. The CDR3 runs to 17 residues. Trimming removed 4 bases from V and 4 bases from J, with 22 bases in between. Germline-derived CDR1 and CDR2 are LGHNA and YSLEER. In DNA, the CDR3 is TGCGCCAGCAGCCGGCGCGGGTTCACTACAATTCCCACTGAAGCTTTCTTT. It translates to CASSRRGFTTIPTEAFF.

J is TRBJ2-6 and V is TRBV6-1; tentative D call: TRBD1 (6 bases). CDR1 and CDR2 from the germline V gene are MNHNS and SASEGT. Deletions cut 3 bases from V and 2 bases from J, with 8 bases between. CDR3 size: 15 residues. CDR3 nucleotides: TGTGCCAGCAGTGATGAGGGGGCTGGGGCCAACGTCCTGACTTTC. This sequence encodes CASSDEGAGANVLTF.

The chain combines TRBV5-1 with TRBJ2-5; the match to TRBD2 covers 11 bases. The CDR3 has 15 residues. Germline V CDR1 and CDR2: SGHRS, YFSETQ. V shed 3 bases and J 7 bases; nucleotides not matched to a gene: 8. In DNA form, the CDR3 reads TGCGCCAGCAGCTCTCGTAGCGGGGGGGTGTGGACCCAGTACTTC. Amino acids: CASSSRSGGVWTQYF.

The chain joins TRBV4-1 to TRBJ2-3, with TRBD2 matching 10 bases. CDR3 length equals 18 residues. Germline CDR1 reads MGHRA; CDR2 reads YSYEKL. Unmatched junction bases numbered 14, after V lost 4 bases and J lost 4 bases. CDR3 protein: CASSPLLSGGAFPDTQYF. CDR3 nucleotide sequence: TGCGCCAGCAGCCCTCTCTTAAGCGGGGGGGCGTTTCCAGATACGCAGTATTTT.

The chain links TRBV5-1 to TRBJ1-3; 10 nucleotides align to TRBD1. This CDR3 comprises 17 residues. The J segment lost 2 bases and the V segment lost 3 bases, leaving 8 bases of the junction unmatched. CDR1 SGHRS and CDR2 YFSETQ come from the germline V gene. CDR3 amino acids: CASSYIAGTGAGNTIYF. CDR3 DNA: TGCGCCAGCAGCTATATCGCCGGGACAGGGGCTGGAAACACCATATATTTT.

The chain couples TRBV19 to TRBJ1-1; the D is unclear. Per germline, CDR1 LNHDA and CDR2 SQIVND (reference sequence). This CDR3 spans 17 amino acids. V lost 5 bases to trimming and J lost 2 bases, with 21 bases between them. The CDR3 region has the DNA TGTGCCAGTAGTGTACGTGGTTGGGGAGGTGGAAACACTGAAGCTTTCTTT. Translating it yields CASSVRGWGGGNTEAFF. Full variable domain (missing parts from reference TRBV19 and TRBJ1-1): DGGITQSPKYLFRKEGQNVTLSCEQNLNHDAMYWYRQDPGQGLRLIYYSQIVNDFQKGDIAEGYSVSREKKESFPLTVTSAQKNPTAFYLCASSVRGWGGGNTEAFFGQGTRLTVV.

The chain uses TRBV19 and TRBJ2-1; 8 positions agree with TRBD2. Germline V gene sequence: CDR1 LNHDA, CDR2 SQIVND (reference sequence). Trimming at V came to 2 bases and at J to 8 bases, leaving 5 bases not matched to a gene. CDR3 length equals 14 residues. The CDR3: CASSITGTRDEQFF. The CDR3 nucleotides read TGTGCCAGTAGTATAACCGGGACTAGGGATGAGCAGTTCTTC.

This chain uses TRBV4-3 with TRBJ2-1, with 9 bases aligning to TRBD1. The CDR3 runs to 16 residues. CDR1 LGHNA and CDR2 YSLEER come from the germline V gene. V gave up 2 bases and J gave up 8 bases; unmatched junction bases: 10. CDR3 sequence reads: CASSQRGQGMQDEQFF. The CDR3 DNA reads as TGCGCCAGCAGCCAACGAGGACAGGGGATGCAGGATGAGCAGTTCTTC.

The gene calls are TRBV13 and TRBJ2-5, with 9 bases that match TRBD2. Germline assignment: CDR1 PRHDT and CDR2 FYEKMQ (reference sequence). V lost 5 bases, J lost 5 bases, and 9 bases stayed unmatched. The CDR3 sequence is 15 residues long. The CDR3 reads CASSQRGARLETQYF. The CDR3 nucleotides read TGTGCCAGCAGCCAGCGGGGGGCTAGGCTCGAGACCCAGTACTTC.

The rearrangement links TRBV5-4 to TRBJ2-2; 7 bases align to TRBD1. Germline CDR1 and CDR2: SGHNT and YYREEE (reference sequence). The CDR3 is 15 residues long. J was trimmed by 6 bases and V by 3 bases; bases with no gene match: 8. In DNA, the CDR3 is TGTGCCAGCAGCTCGAGGGGGCAGGACGCCGGGGAGCTGTTTTTT. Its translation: CASSSRGQDAGELFF.